This TCR beta chain appears in the sequencing data of a study of CD8 T cells in Susac syndrome. Reverse transcription of roughly 0.45 to 1 ug RNA used random hexamers. TCRdb ran MiXCR on the immunoSEQ multiplex PCR reads and lists one entry per CDR3 protein. The sample lists roughly 190,000 distinct CDR3 sequences; 85% to 95% were seen once. The ends lost 1 base at V and 5 bases at J; junction bases unmatched: 7. Germline lookup yields CDR1 GTSNPN and CDR2 SVGIG (reference sequence). The CDR3 spans 16 residues. What was sequenced was CD4+ T cells from PBMCs. The TCR originated in a human donor in good health. The chain is built from TRBV30 and TRBJ2-5; 13 bases align to TRBD2. This chain's CDR3 is CAWSETSGRLRETQYF. The CDR3, as DNA: TGTGCCTGGAGTGAGACTAGCGGGAGGTTACGGGAGACCCAGTACTTC.